The rows below give T cell receptor beta chains drawn from one sample of a study of cytomegalovirus exposure and HLA in healthy donors. The data were produced by immunoSEQ multiplex PCR, yet TCRdb's version contains in-frame clones alone and is incomplete. Here the sample spans some 250,000 clones, around 88% being singletons. The sequenced sample consisted of PBMCs. Source of these receptors: a woman younger than 45 in good health and CMV-seropositive. Both conserved end residues are part of each CDR3. D genes are given only for firm matches. Rows may omit the clone size; those that give it use once, few, many or a size class.

-	TRBV28	-	TRBJ2-1	TGTGCCAGCAGTTTATTGATGAGGGAGGACAATGAGCAGTTCTTC	CASSLLMREDNEQFF
-	TRBV5-1	-	TRBJ2-7	TGCGCCAGCAGCTTGGTACAGAATTACGAGCAGTACTTC	CASSLVQNYEQYF
-	TRBV7-2	TRBD2	TRBJ2-1	TGTGCCAGCAGCTTTAAGCGGGGCTTAGGCAATGAGCAGTTCTTC	CASSFKRGLGNEQFF
-	TRBV10-3	TRBD1	TRBJ1-5	TGTGCCATCAGTGTTACAGGGGGCGCGGGGAATCAGCCCCAGCATTTT	CAISVTGGAGNQPQHF
-	TRBV11-2	TRBD1	TRBJ2-7	TGTGCCAGCAGCTTAGATCCAGTTACGGGACAGGGGCCATACGAGCAGTACTTC	CASSLDPVTGQGPYEQYF
-	TRBV5-4	TRBD1	TRBJ1-1	TGTGCCAGCAGCTTGGTGGGACAGGGGGTAGAAGCTTTCTTT	CASSLVGQGVEAFF
-	TRBV4-1	-	TRBJ2-5	TGCGCCAGCAGCCGAGAGGAGGAGTGGACAGTCCAAGAGACCCAGTACTTC	CASSREEEWTVQETQYF
-	TRBV28	TRBD1	TRBJ1-4	TGTGCCAGCAGTGTTAATACAGGGGGCAGTGAAAAACTGTTTTTT	CASSVNTGGSEKLFF
-	TRBV5-1	-	TRBJ1-4	TGCGCCAGCAGTCCAGTGGAGGGCGGGTTAGGTCATGAAAAACTGTTTTTT	CASSPVEGGLGHEKLFF
few	TRBV7-2	-	TRBJ2-7	TGTGCCAGCAGCGAAACATCCTACGAGCAGTACTTC	CASSETSYEQYF
-	TRBV2	-	TRBJ1-2	TGTGCCAGAACAGGGAGGGGGTATGGCTACACCTTC	CARTGRGYGYTF
few	TRBV10-2	-	TRBJ1-2	TGCGCCAGTTCAAGCGACGCCTATGGCTACACCTTC	CASSSDAYGYTF
-	TRBV6-5	-	TRBJ2-5	TGTGCCAGCAGTTACGGTTCATCCGGGGAGACCCAGTACTTC	CASSYGSSGETQYF
-	TRBV18	TRBD2	TRBJ2-1	TGTGCCAGCTCACGATCTAGCGGGGTCAACAATGAGCAGTTCTTC	CASSRSSGVNNEQFF
-	TRBV19	-	TRBJ2-5	TGTGCCAGTAGTATTTTTCCACTGGCGGGAACGTACCAAGAGACCCAGTACTTC	CASSIFPLAGTYQETQYF
-	TRBV9	-	TRBJ2-1	TGTGCCAGCAGCGTAGCGGCCGGGTACAATGAGCAGTTCTTC	CASSVAAGYNEQFF
-	TRBV29-1	-	TRBJ2-2	TGCAGCGTTGCGGGTGGCCCCACCGGGGAGCTGTTTTTT	CSVAGGPTGELFF
-	TRBV28	TRBD1	TRBJ2-2	TGTGCCAGCAGCCGTACGACAGGGTTAAACACCGGGGAGCTGTTTTTT	CASSRTTGLNTGELFF
-	TRBV18	TRBD1	TRBJ2-7	TGTGCCAGCTCACCTGGACAGGGCCGCAGCGAGCAGTACTTC	CASSPGQGRSEQYF
once	TRBV6-5	-	TRBJ2-2	TGTGCCAGCAGTCGGGGCGGGGAGCTGTTTTTT	CASSRGGELFF
-	TRBV11-3	TRBD1	TRBJ2-2	TGTGCCAGCAGCCAGGGACAGGGGTGGGTCAGGGAGCTGTTTTTT	CASSQGQGWVRELFF
-	TRBV10-3	TRBD1	TRBJ1-2	TGTGCCATCAGTGATTCCGGGACAGAACATGGCTACACCTTC	CAISDSGTEHGYTF
few	TRBV30	TRBD1	TRBJ1-5	TGTGCCTGGGCCGCGGGGACAGGGAGCAATCAGCCCCAGCATTTT	CAWAAGTGSNQPQHF
-	TRBV10-3	-	TRBJ2-2	TGTGCCATCAGTGAGCGGGAGTACGGGGAGCTGTTTTTT	CAISEREYGELFF
-	TRBV5-1	-	TRBJ2-7	TGCGCCAGCAGCGGGGACTCCTCCTACGAGCAGTACTTC	CASSGDSSYEQYF
-	TRBV5-1	TRBD1	TRBJ2-7	TGCGCCAGCAGCTTGGAGGGACAGGGAGTCCTGGGGGAGCAGTACTTC	CASSLEGQGVLGEQYF
-	TRBV5-1	TRBD1	TRBJ2-7	TGCGCCAGCAGCTTGCCGGGACAGGGGTCCTACGAGCAGTACTTC	CASSLPGQGSYEQYF
-	TRBV27	TRBD1	TRBJ2-1	TGTGCCAGCAGGCACCCCGTAGGGACAGGGATTGTAAATGAGCAGTTCTTC	CASRHPVGTGIVNEQFF
-	TRBV5-8	-	TRBJ1-1	TGTGCCAGCAGCTTGCTCCCGCGGAACACTGAAGCTTTCTTT	CASSLLPRNTEAFF